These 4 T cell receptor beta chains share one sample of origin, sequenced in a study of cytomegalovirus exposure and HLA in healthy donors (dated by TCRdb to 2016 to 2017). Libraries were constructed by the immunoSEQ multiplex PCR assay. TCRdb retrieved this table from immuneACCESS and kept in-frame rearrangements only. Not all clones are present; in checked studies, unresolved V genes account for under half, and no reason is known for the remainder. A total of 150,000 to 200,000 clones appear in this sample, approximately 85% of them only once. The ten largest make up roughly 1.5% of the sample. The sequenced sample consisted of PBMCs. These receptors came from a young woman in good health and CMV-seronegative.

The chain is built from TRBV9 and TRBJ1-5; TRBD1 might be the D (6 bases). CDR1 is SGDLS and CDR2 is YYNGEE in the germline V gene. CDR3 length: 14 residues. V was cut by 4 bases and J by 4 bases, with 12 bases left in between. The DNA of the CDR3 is TGTGCCAGCAGCTTAGGGGGGGGAAATCAGCCCCAGCATTTT. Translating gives CASSLGGGNQPQHF.

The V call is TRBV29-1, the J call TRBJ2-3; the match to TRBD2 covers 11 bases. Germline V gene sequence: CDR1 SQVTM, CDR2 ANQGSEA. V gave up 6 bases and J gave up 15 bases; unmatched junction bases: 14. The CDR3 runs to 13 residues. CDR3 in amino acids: CSVERRLAGGKYF. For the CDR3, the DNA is TGCAGCGTGGAAAGGCGGCTAGCGGGAGGAAAATATTTT.

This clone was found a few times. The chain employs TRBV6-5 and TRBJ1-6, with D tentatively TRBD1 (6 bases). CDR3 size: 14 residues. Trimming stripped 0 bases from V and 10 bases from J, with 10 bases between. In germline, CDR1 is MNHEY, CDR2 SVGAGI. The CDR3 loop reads CASSYSDRTSPLHF. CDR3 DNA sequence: TGTGCCAGCAGTTACTCGGACAGAACATCACCCCTCCACTTT.

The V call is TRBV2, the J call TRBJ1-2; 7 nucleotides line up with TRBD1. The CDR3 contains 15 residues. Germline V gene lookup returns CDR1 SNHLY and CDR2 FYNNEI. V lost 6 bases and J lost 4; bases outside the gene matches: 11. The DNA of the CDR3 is TGTGCCAGCAGGGCGGACAGGAACGAAATCTATGGCTACACCTTC. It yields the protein CASRADRNEIYGYTF. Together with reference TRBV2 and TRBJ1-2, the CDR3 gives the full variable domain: EPEVTQTPSHQVTQMGQEVILRCVPISNHLYFYWYRQILGQKVEFLVSFYNNEISEKSEIFDDQFSVERPDGSNFTLKIRSTKLEDSAMYFCASRADRNEIYGYTFGSGTRLTVV.